One and the same sample provided the 11 T cell receptor beta chains below, sequenced in a study of metastatic and nonmetastatic thyroid tumors. TCRdb re-processed the PCR reads through MiXCR. The data contain about 30,000 clones, more than 10% of them singletons. All patients were treatment-naive before thyroid surgery. Sequenced material: blood. Receptor source: a female donor with papillary thyroid cancer or a benign thyroid nodule (not recorded which). Some clones in this sample may be carry-over from other donors' samples.

This clone was found many times. V and J are TRBV7-9 and TRBJ1-3; D remains ambiguous. The CDR3 is 13 amino acids. Germline-derived CDR1 and CDR2 are SEHNR and FQNEAQ (reference sequence). V was pared by 1 base and J by 1 base, with 2 bases between. The CDR3 loop reads CASSLGSGNTIYF. DNA for the CDR3: TGTGCCAGCAGCTTAGGGTCTGGAAACACCATATATTTT.

This clone showed up many times. The rearrangement uses TRBV4-3 and TRBJ1-1; D is uncertain. V lost 3 bases to trimming and J lost 7 bases, with 9 bases between them. Germline V gene sequence: CDR1 LGHNA, CDR2 YSLEER. This CDR3 spans 12 amino acids. The CDR3 here is CASSQGRNEAFF. CDR3 nucleotide sequence: TGCGCCAGCAGCCAGGGAAGAAATGAAGCTTTCTTT.

This clone appeared many times. The J gene is TRBJ2-2, the V gene TRBV7-9; the D call may be TRBD1 or TRBD2 (6 bases each). Germline assignment: CDR1 SEHNR and CDR2 FQNEAQ (reference sequence). The germline V and J ends were trimmed by 5 bases and 6 bases, with 16 bases remaining between them. This CDR3 comprises 15 residues. CDR3 bases: TGTGCCAGCAGCCAGGGGCGGGACCTCGCCGGGGAGCTGTTTTTT. Translation gives CASSQGRDLAGELFF.

This clone has at least ten counts. The V and J genes are TRBV10-3 and TRBJ2-1, with a possible D match to TRBD1 (5 bases). The CDR3 spans 12 residues. Germline lookup yields CDR1 ENHRY and CDR2 SYGVKD. Between the trimmed V and J ends, which lost 10 bases and 8 bases, there was a span of 15 bases. CDR3 loop: CATDPGSDEQFF. CDR3 coding DNA: TGTGCCACCGACCCAGGGTCTGATGAGCAGTTCTTC.

In this sample, this clone turned up many times. The chain is built from TRBV29-1 and TRBJ1-1; D is perhaps TRBD1 (5 bases). Germline V gives CDR1 SQVTM, CDR2 ANQGSEA. The CDR3 extends over 11 amino acids. Trimming cost V 6 bases and J 4 bases, with 9 bases left between them. The chain's CDR3 is CSVQGSTEAFF. The CDR3 DNA follows: TGCAGCGTGCAGGGTTCCACTGAAGCTTTCTTT.

There are many counts of this clone. The V and J genes are TRBV19 and TRBJ2-4, with 7 nucleotides matching TRBD2. This CDR3 contains 12 residues. The germline gives CDR1 LNHDA, CDR2 SQIVND (reference sequence). The trim removed 3 bases at V and 7 bases at J, leaving 0 bases unmatched. The CDR3 DNA reads TGTGCCAGTAGTATGGGAGGGAACATTCAGTACTTC. Residues: CASSMGGNIQYF.

The table lists this clone with many counts. The germline gene is not matched at one end of the junction; a read error may be the cause. The rearrangement links TRBV7-7 to TRBJ1-5; D might be TRBD1 (5 bases). The CDR3 extends over 16 amino acids. Germline V gives CDR1 SSHAT, CDR2 FNYEAQ (reference sequence). CDR3 protein: CASSLTPGGSGQPQHF. Here the CDR3 DNA reads TGTGCTAGCAGCTTGACCCCCGGGGGGTCGGGGCAGCCCCAGCATTTT.

This clone was picked up many times. The chain has TRBV6-1 and TRBJ1-4; possible D gene TRBD1, 5 bases. V lost 10 bases, J lost 4 bases, and 10 bases lay in between. In germline, CDR1 is MNHNS, CDR2 SASEGT. The CDR3 runs to 12 residues. CDR3 DNA: TGTGCCATCGGGCAGGGTAATGAAAAACTGTTTTTT. It codes for CAIGQGNEKLFF.

V is TRBV7-8 and J is TRBJ2-2, with D possibly TRBD2 on 5 matching bases. V gave up 8 bases and J gave up 1 base, with 11 bases separating them. Germline V CDR1 and CDR2: SGHVS, FQNEAQ. The CDR3 totals 14 residues. The CDR3 DNA reads as TGTGCCAGCTACGGACTGGAGAACACCGGGGAGCTGTTTTTT. It translates to CASYGLENTGELFF.

As for this clone: The missing conserved phenylalanine or tryptophan at the end of this CDR3 makes a read error likely. CDR3 amino acids: CAIRSDAMNTAAFY. The DNA for the CDR3 is TGTGCCATCAGATCAGACGCAATGAACACTGCAGCTTTCTAT. V is TRBV10-3 and J is TRBJ1-1, with D unresolved. The CDR3 length is 14 residues. Germline-derived CDR1 and CDR2 are ENHRY and SYGVKD.

This chain links TRBV20-1 with TRBJ2-7; D remains unclear. Trimming cost V 0 bases and J 0 bases, with 9 bases left between them. CDR3 length: 14 residues. CDR1 is DFQATT, CDR2 SNEGSKA, per germline (reference sequence). The CDR3 loop is CSARDPRSSYEQYF. The CDR3 nucleotides are TGCAGTGCTAGAGATCCCCGTAGCTCCTACGAGCAGTACTTC.